Shown below are 10 T cell receptor beta chains from a single sample sequenced in a study of T-cell memory formation after mild COVID-19 (dated by TCRdb to the early 2020s). Library generation was performed with 5' RACE. The listed sequencing device is Illumina NovaSeq 6000. TCRdb reprocessing: public reads trimmed at Q25 with fastp, clones called with MiXCR, in-frame beta chains kept. CDR3 protein sequences are deduplicated, and each keeps its most common genes and DNA. This sample is represented by some 300,000 distinct CDR3 sequences; approximately 20% of them were singletons. Approximately 21% of the sample belongs to the ten largest clones. Sequenced material: PBMCs or a T cell subset sorted from them (not recorded which). Receptor source: a man aged 18-30 years who had mild COVID-19 (a few samples of this study predate the infection). The sample titles of this study are shuffled in the database, so cell type and time point are left out; the donor was told from shared clones.

This chain joins TRBV7-6 and TRBJ1-1; D is perhaps TRBD1 (6 bases). CDR1 is SGHVS, CDR2 FNYEAQ, per germline. V shed 8 bases and J shed 0 bases, with 13 bases lying between them. This CDR3 has 14 amino acids. CDR3 residues: CASRGGGMNTEAFF. The CDR3 nucleotides read TGTGCCAGCCGAGGGGGAGGCATGAACACTGAAGCTTTCTTT.

This clonotype was observed a handful of times. This chain joins TRBV5-1 and TRBJ1-1, with a possible D match to TRBD1 (5 bases). The CDR3 covers 15 residues. CDR1 is SGHRS and CDR2 is YFSETQ in the germline V gene. V was trimmed by 5 bases and J by 0 bases, leaving 14 bases between them. In DNA, the CDR3 is TGCGCCAGCAGGTTAATCTCGGGGCTGAACACTGAAGCTTTCTTT. Translating gives CASRLISGLNTEAFF.

CDR3 DNA sequence: TGTGCCAGCTCACCTAGGGGGGTTTCCTACAATGAGCAGTTCTTC. This gives the protein CASSPRGVSYNEQFF. The chain uses TRBV18 and TRBJ2-1; TRBD1 or TRBD2 may be the D gene (6 bases each). V was clipped by 3 bases and J by 1 base, with 10 bases between them. This CDR3 comprises 15 residues. Germline values: CDR1 KGHSH, CDR2 LQKENI.

V gene TRBV6-5 combines with J gene TRBJ2-7, with 8 nucleotides matching TRBD1. The CDR3 runs to 12 residues. With V trimmed by 6 bases and J by 6 bases, 4 bases remained unmatched. Germline CDR1 is MNHEY and CDR2 is SVGAGI. This chain's CDR3 is CASSPDRVEQYF. The CDR3 DNA sequence: TGTGCCAGCAGCCCGGACAGGGTCGAGCAGTACTTC.

The CDR3 loop is CATEDGTDTQYF. The CDR3 DNA sequence: TGTGCCACCGAGGACGGCACAGATACGCAGTATTTT. The rearrangement uses TRBV12-3 or TRBV12-4 and TRBJ2-3, with D unclear. Trimming took 10 bases from V and 1 from J, leaving 9 bases between them. The CDR3 contains 12 residues.

This clonotype came up many times. The rearrangement links TRBV5-1 to TRBJ2-5, with 9 bases that match TRBD1. Germline values: CDR1 SGHRS, CDR2 YFSETQ. This CDR3 comprises 14 residues. J was trimmed by 2 bases and V by 4 bases; bases with no gene match: 3. CDR3 nucleotides: TGCGCCAGCAGCCTCGACAGGGGGCAAGAGACCCAGTACTTC. Residues: CASSLDRGQETQYF.

This clonotype was detected a few times. This rearrangement joins TRBV7-9 to TRBJ1-1; no reliable D call. This CDR3 has 13 amino acids. Germline CDR1 reads SEHNR; CDR2 reads FQNEAQ (reference sequence). V shed 1 base and J shed 4 bases, with 7 bases lying between them. The CDR3 sequence: CASSLEGPTEAFF. The CDR3 bases are TGTGCCAGCAGCTTAGAGGGCCCCACTGAAGCTTTCTTT.

This clonotype was seen only a few times. The V and J genes are TRBV6-6 and TRBJ1-1, with D possibly matching TRBD1 (6 bases). Germline CDR1 MNHNY, CDR2 SVGAGI (reference sequence). This CDR3 comprises 16 residues. Trimming took off 5 bases at V and 0 bases at J, with 16 bases between the two ends. CDR3 DNA: TGTGCCAGCAGTACCAGGAGGACAGTACTGAACACTGAAGCTTTCTTT. This encodes CASSTRRTVLNTEAFF.

The CDR3 region is CASRQTGKEAFF. The CDR3 DNA is TGTGCCAGCAGGCAGACGGGAAAAGAAGCTTTCTTT. The chain employs TRBV6-2 or TRBV6-3 and TRBJ1-1; the D is unclear. CDR3 length equals 12 residues. Deletions cut 6 bases from V and 8 bases from J, with 13 bases between. The germline V gene encodes CDR1 MNHEY and CDR2 SVGEGT.

This clonotype was seen only a few times. The chain combines TRBV18 with TRBJ2-6, with D maybe TRBD1 (6 bases). With 0 bases removed from V and 2 bases from J, the gap between germline ends came to 8 bases. The CDR3 runs 16 residues. CDR1 is KGHSH, CDR2 LQKENI, per germline. CDR3 bases: TGTGCCAGCTCACCACCAACAGGGACTGGGGCCAACGTCCTGACTTTC. Encoded protein: CASSPPTGTGANVLTF.